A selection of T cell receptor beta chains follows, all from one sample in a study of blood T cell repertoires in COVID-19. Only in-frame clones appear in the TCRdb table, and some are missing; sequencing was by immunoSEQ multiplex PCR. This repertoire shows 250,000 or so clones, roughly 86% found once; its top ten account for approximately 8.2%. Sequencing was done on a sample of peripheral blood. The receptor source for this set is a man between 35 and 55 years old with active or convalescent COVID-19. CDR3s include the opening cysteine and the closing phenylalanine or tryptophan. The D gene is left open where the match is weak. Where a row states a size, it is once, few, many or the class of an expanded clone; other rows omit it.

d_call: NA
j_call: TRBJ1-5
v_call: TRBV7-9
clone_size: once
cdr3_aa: CASSLMSFNQPQHF
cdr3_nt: TGTGCCAGCAGCTTGATGAGCTTTAATCAGCCCCAGCATTTT

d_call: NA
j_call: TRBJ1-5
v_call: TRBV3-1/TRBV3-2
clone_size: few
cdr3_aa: CASSQGSGGQPQHF
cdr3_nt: TGTGCCAGCAGCCAAGGGAGCGGGGGACAGCCCCAGCATTTT

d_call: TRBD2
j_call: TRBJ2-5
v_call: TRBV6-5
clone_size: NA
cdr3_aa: CASKRAGGQETQYF
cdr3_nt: TGTGCCAGCAAGCGAGCGGGGGGACAAGAGACCCAGTACTTC

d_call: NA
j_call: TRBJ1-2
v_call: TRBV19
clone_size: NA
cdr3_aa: CASSISGLSGYTF
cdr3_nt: TGTGCCAGTAGTATATCAGGGTTGAGTGGCTACACCTTC

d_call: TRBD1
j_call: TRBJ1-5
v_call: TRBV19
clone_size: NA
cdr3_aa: CATQGQASNQPQHF
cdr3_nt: TGTGCCACCCAAGGACAGGCCAGCAATCAGCCCCAGCATTTT

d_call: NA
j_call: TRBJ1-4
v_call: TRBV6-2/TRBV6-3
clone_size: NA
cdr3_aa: CASSYGQQGRKREKLFF
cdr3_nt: TGTGCCAGCAGTTACGGGCAACAGGGAAGGAAAAGGGAAAAACTGTTTTTT

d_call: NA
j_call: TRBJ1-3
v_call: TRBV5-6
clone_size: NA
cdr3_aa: CASSFTPSSGNTIYF
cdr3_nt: TGTGCCAGCAGCTTTACGCCGAGCTCTGGAAACACCATATATTTT

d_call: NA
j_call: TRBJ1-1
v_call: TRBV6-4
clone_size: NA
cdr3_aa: CASSHGGDGTEAFF
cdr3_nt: TGTGCCAGCAGCCACGGGGGTGATGGCACTGAAGCTTTCTTT

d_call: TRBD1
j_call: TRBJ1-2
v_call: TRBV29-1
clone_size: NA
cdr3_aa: CSVEGDADRGNYGYTF
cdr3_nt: TGCAGCGTTGAAGGAGACGCGGACAGGGGTAACTATGGCTACACCTTC

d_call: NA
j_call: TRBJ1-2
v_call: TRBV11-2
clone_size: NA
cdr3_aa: CASSPSGYGYTF
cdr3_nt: TGTGCCAGCAGCCCGAGCGGGTATGGCTACACCTTC

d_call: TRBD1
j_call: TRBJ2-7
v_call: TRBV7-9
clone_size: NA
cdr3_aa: CASSLGGQRISYEQYF
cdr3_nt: TGTGCCAGCAGCTTAGGGGGACAGAGAATATCCTACGAGCAGTACTTC

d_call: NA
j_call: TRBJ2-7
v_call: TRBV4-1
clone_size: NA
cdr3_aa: CASSQVGGMTEQYF
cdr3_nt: TGCGCCAGCAGCCAAGTGGGGGGAATGACCGAGCAGTACTTC

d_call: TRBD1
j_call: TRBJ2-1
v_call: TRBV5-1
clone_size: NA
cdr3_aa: CASSLITGGGEQFF
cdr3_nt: TGCGCCAGCAGCTTGATTACAGGGGGCGGGGAGCAGTTCTTC

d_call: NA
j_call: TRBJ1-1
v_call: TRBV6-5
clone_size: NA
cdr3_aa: CASSNSGGGGSEAFF
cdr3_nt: TGTGCCAGCAGTAATTCGGGGGGGGGAGGGAGCGAAGCTTTCTTT

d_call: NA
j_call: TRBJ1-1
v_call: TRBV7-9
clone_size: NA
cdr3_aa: CASSYPATGQEAFF
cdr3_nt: TGTGCCAGCAGCTATCCCGCGACAGGACAAGAGGCTTTCTTT

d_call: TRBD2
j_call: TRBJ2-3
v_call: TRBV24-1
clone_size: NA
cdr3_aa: CATSDTTSGHRDTQYF
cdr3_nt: TGTGCCACCAGTGATACCACTAGCGGACACCGTGATACGCAGTATTTT

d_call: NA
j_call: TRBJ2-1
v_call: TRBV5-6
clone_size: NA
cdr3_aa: CASSLGNTDEQFF
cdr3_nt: TGTGCCAGCAGCTTGGGAAATACTGATGAGCAGTTCTTC

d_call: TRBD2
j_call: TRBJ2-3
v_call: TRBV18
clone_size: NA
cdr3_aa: CASSPREGRGTDTQYF
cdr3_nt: TGTGCCAGCTCACCACGGGAGGGCCGCGGCACAGATACGCAGTATTTT

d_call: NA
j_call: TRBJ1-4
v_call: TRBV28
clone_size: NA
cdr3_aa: CASSTGRGGEKLFF
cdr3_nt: TGTGCCAGCAGTACAGGTAGAGGGGGTGAAAAACTGTTTTTT

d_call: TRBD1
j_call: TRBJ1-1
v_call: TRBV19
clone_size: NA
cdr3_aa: CASTGEGAGDTEAFF
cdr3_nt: TGTGCCAGTACCGGAGAGGGGGCAGGCGACACTGAAGCTTTCTTT

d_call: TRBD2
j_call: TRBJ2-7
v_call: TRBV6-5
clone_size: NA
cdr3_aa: CASSWAGLNYEQYF
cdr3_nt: TGTGCCAGCAGTTGGGCGGGACTAAACTACGAGCAGTACTTC

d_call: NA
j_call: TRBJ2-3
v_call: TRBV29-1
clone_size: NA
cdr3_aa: CSAQTADTQYF
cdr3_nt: TGCAGCGCCCAGACTGCAGATACGCAGTATTTT

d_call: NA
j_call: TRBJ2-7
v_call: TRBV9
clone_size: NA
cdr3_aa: CASSVDTYGGSEQYF
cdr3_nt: TGTGCCAGCAGCGTAGATACATATGGTGGTTCCGAGCAGTACTTC

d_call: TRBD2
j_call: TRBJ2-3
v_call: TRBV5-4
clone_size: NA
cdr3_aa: CASSLKAAGASTDTQYF
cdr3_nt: TGTGCCAGCAGCTTGAAGGCAGCGGGAGCTAGCACAGATACGCAGTATTTT

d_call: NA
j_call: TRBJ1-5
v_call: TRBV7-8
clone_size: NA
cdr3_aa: CASSLVGVGNQPQHF
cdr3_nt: TGTGCCAGCAGCTTGGTAGGGGTTGGCAATCAGCCCCAGCATTTT

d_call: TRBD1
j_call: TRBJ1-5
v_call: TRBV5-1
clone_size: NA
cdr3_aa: CASSWTGVGQPQHF
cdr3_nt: TGCGCCAGCAGCTGGACAGGGGTTGGACAGCCCCAGCATTTT

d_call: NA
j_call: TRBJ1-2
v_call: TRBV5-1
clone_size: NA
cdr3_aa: CASSLAVAKYGYTF
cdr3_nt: TGCGCCAGCAGCTTGGCCGTGGCCAAGTATGGCTACACCTTC

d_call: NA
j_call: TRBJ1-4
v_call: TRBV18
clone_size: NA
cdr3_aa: CASSPLAGSNEKLFF
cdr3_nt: TGTGCCAGCTCACCACTGGCGGGATCTAATGAAAAACTGTTTTTT

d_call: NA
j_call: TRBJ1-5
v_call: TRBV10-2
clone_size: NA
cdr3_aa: CASSTGTRRNQPQHF
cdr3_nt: TGCGCCAGCAGTACCGGGACACGGAGGAATCAGCCCCAGCATTTT

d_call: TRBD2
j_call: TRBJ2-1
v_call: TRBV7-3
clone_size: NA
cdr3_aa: CASSSAGGTYNEQFF
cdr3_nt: TGTGCCAGCAGCTCAGCGGGAGGGACCTACAATGAGCAGTTCTTC

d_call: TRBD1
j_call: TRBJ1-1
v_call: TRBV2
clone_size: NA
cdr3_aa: CATLRTGIVNTEAFF
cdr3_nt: TGTGCCACCCTAAGGACAGGGATAGTGAACACTGAAGCTTTCTTT

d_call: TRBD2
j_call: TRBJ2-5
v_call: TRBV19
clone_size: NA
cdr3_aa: CASSIGGLAGMETQYF
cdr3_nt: TGTGCCAGTAGTATAGGTGGGCTAGCGGGAATGGAGACCCAGTACTTC

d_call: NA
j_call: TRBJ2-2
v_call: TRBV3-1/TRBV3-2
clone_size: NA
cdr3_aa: CASSHIGGPNTGELFF
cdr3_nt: TGTGCCAGCAGCCATATCGGGGGACCGAACACCGGGGAGCTGTTTTTT

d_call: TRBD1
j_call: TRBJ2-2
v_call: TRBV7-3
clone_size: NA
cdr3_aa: CASSSQGAGGELFF
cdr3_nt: TGTGCCAGCAGCTCGCAGGGGGCTGGCGGGGAGCTGTTTTTT

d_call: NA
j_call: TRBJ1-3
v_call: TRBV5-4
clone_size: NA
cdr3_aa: CASSAGLRSGNTIYF
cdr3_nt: TGTGCCAGCAGCGCGGGACTGCGCTCTGGAAACACCATATATTTT

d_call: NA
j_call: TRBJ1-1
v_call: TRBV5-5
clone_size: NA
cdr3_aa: CASSLEGGGTEAFF
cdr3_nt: TGTGCCAGCAGCTTGGAGGGTGGAGGCACTGAAGCTTTCTTT

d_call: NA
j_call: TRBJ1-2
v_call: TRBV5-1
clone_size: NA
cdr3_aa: CASSEEGNYGYTF
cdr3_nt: TGCGCCAGCAGCGAGGAGGGCAACTATGGCTACACCTTC

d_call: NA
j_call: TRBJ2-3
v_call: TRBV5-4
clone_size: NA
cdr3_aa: CASSAGQNTDTQYF
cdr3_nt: TGTGCCAGCAGCGCAGGACAGAACACAGATACGCAGTATTTT

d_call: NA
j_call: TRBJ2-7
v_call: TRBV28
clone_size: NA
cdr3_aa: CASSMSRYEQYF
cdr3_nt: TGTGCCAGCAGTATGAGCCGTTACGAGCAGTACTTC

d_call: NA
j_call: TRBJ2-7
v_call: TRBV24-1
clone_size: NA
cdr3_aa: CATSDGASTNYEQYF
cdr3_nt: TGTGCCACCAGTGATGGAGCTAGCACCAATTACGAGCAGTACTTC

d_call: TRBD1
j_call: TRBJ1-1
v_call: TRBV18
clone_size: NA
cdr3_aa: CASSPDRVKTEAFF
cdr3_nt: TGTGCCAGCTCACCGGACAGGGTAAAAACTGAAGCTTTCTTT

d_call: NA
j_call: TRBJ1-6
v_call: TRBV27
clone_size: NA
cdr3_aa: CASSLGPPGSPLHF
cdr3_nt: TGTGCCAGCAGCTTGGGGCCTCCAGGTTCACCCCTCCACTTT

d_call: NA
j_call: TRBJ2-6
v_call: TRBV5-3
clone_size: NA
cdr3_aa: CARSPNLSPRGCGANVLTF
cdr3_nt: TGTGCCAGAAGCCCCAACCTAAGCCCTAGGGGATGTGGGGCCAACGTCCTGACTTTC

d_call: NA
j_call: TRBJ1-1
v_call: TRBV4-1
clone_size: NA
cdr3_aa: CASSPRGTEAFF
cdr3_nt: TGCGCCAGCAGCCCCAGGGGAACTGAAGCTTTCTTT

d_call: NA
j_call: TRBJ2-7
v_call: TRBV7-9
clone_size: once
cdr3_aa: CASSLTGSTYEQYF
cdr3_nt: TGTGCCAGCAGCTTGACAGGAAGTACCTACGAGCAGTACTTC

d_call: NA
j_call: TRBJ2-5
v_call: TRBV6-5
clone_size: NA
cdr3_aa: CASSYAGAGETQYF
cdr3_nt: TGTGCCAGCAGTTACGCAGGGGCTGGGGAGACCCAGTACTTC

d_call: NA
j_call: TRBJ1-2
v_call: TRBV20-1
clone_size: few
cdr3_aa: CSARAPSGYTF
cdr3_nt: TGCAGTGCTAGAGCTCCCTCCGGCTACACCTTC

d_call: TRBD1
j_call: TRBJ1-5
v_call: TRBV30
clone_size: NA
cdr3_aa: CAWSGYGTGASQPQHF
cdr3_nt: TGTGCCTGGAGTGGGTACGGGACAGGGGCAAGTCAGCCCCAGCATTTT

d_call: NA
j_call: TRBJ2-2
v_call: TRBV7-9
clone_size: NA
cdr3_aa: CASTGYGRRTGELFF
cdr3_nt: TGTGCCAGCACGGGGTACGGCAGGAGGACCGGGGAGCTGTTTTTT

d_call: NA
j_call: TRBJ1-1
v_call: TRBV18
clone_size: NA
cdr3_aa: CASSPPGTGVVGEAFF
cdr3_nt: TGTGCCAGCTCACCACCAGGGACGGGGGTAGTTGGTGAAGCTTTCTTT

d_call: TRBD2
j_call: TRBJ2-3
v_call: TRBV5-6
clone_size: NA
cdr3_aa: CASSEDSGGSASTDTQYF
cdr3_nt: TGTGCCAGCAGCGAAGACAGCGGGGGGTCAGCTAGCACAGATACGCAGTATTTT